The 15 T cell receptor beta chains listed next were all sequenced from one sample in a study of type 1 regulatory T cells. Via MiXCR, TCRdb re-called the reads, giving one row per CDR3 protein. The table records 80,000 to 100,000 distinct CDR3 sequences, 25% to 40% of them present only once. Sequences were obtained from CD4+ T cells, either the whole sample or a sorted fraction (not recorded which). All receptors come from a human donor in good health.

The rearrangement links TRBV6-1 to TRBJ1-6; 7 bases agree with TRBD1. The CDR3 spans 14 residues. Germline V gene data show CDR1 as MNHNS and CDR2 as SASEGT. The J segment lost 8 bases and the V segment lost 7 bases, leaving 8 bases of the junction unmatched. The CDR3 bases are TGTGCCAGCACCCCAACCAGGGGGGATTCACCCCTCCACTTT. Its protein product is CASTPTRGDSPLHF.

The chain employs TRBV5-1 and TRBJ2-5; 7 bases are a match to TRBD1. CDR1 is SGHRS, CDR2 YFSETQ, per germline. V gave up 4 bases and J gave up 1 base; unmatched junction bases: 4. The CDR3 extends over 14 amino acids. CDR3 in DNA: TGCGCCAGCAGCCCACAGGGGAGCCAAGAGACCCAGTACTTC. This sequence encodes CASSPQGSQETQYF.

This sequence joins TRBV19 and TRBJ1-2, with D hard to call. Germline V gives CDR1 LNHDA, CDR2 SQIVND (reference sequence). The ends were cut back, 4 bases at V and 4 bases at J, with 10 bases in the middle. The CDR3 spans 13 residues. The CDR3: CASSTMTIYGYTF. CDR3 coding DNA: TGTGCCAGTAGTACAATGACAATCTATGGCTACACCTTC.

J is TRBJ1-1 and V is TRBV20-1, with 7 bases matching TRBD1. In germline, CDR1 is DFQATT, CDR2 SNEGSKA (reference sequence). J lost 3 bases, V lost 0 bases, and 7 bases had no gene match. This CDR3 has 15 residues. The CDR3 spells CSARDQGGADTEAFF. As DNA, the CDR3 is TGCAGTGCTAGAGATCAAGGGGGCGCCGACACTGAAGCTTTCTTT.

Only a few counts were recorded for this clonotype. The J gene is TRBJ2-5, the V gene TRBV5-5, with 7 bases fitting TRBD1. This CDR3 comprises 14 residues. CDR1 and CDR2 (germline): SGHKS, YYEKEE (reference sequence). V shed 4 bases, J shed 3 bases, and the junction held 6 bases outside the gene matches. The CDR3 DNA reads as TGTGCCAGCAGCACTCCCACAGGGGAAGAGACCCAGTACTTC. Translating gives CASSTPTGEETQYF.

In this sample, this clonotype turned up a few times. This sequence joins TRBV5-1 and TRBJ2-7, with D uncertain. V lost 5 bases to trimming and J lost 2 bases, with 11 bases between them. There are 13 residues in the CDR3. Germline V gives CDR1 SGHRS, CDR2 YFSETQ. CDR3 protein: CASSGTSTYEQYF. The CDR3 nucleotides read TGCGCCAGCAGTGGCACTTCAACCTACGAGCAGTACTTC.

The chain links TRBV5-4 to TRBJ2-2; maybe TRBD1 (5 bases). The CDR3 has 16 amino acids. The germline CDR1 and CDR2 sequences are SGHNT and YYREEE (reference sequence). Between the trimmed V and J ends, which lost 8 bases and 5 bases, there was a span of 22 bases. CDR3 sequence reads: CASTSRERGDTGELFF. As DNA, the CDR3 is TGTGCCAGTACCTCGAGAGAAAGGGGTGATACCGGGGAGCTGTTTTTT.

This clonotype came up many times. The CDR3 protein is CASSQGTADTGQPQHF. The DNA of the CDR3 is TGTGCCAGCAGCCAAGGGACCGCCGATACCGGTCAGCCCCAGCATTTT. The gene calls are TRBV3-1 and TRBJ1-5; D is unresolved. V was trimmed by 1 base and J by 6 bases, leaving 16 bases between them. There are 16 residues in the CDR3. In germline, CDR1 is LGHDT, CDR2 YNNKEL (reference sequence).

A few counts support this clonotype. The V gene is TRBV7-4, the J gene TRBJ1-5; unclear D gene. The CDR3 runs to 15 residues. V was shortened by 3 bases and J by 2 bases, with 11 bases between the two germline ends. Germline V gene sequence: CDR1 SGHVT, CDR2 SQSDAQ. The CDR3 coding sequence is TGTGCCAGCAGCTTCTTAGGACCGGGCAATCAGCCCCAGCATTTT. Translating it yields CASSFLGPGNQPQHF.

In its sample, this clonotype was seen once. The gene calls are TRBV30 and TRBJ1-1; the match to TRBD1 covers 9 bases. The V gene's germline CDR1 is GTSNPN and CDR2 SVGIG (reference sequence). This CDR3 is built from 15 residues. The junction had 5 bases not matched to a gene; V was cut back by 1 base and J by 2 bases. The CDR3 DNA reads as TGTGCCTGGAGTGGTGACAGGGGGAAAAACACTGAAGCTTTCTTT. Protein product: CAWSGDRGKNTEAFF.

The chain employs TRBV5-4 and TRBJ2-7; 8 bases align to TRBD2. This CDR3 spans 14 amino acids. Germline lookup yields CDR1 SGHNT and CDR2 YYREEE (reference sequence). V gave up 0 bases and J gave up 5 bases; unmatched junction bases: 4. CDR3 sequence reads: CASSLVRGANEQYF. The CDR3 bases are TGTGCCAGCAGCTTGGTGCGGGGGGCGAACGAGCAGTACTTC.

This clonotype has just a few counts. The chain employs TRBV7-2 and TRBJ1-3; D is undetermined. Per germline, CDR1 SGHTA and CDR2 FQGNSA. CDR3 size: 14 residues. V lost 6 bases, J lost 5 bases, and 14 bases lay in between. The CDR3 reads CASSFGLERNTIYF. The CDR3 region has the DNA TGTGCCAGCAGTTTTGGACTGGAGCGAAACACCATATATTTT.

The CDR3 nucleotides read TGTGCCAGCAGCCAAGAATCAGGGACCCAGTACTTC. Its translation is CASSQESGTQYF. V is TRBV3-1 and J is TRBJ2-5; D remains unclear. The germline V gene encodes CDR1 LGHDT and CDR2 YNNKEL (reference sequence). The CDR3 is 12 residues long. Trimming took off 0 bases at V and 7 bases at J, with 6 bases between the two ends.

This clonotype was seen a few times. This chain links TRBV7-9 with TRBJ2-7; TRBD2 aligns across 9 bases. Trimming removed 1 base from V and 6 bases from J; junction bases left unmatched: 4. The CDR3 covers 14 residues. Germline-derived CDR1 and CDR2 are SEHNR and FQNEAQ (reference sequence). Written as DNA, the CDR3 is TGTGCCAGCAGCTTAGAGTCTAGCGGGACCGAGCAGTACTTC. Amino acid sequence: CASSLESSGTEQYF.

This clonotype was observed a handful of times. This chain links TRBV6-2 or TRBV6-3 with TRBJ2-7, with 10 bases fitting TRBD2. The CDR3 sequence is 17 residues long. V lost 1 base and J lost 4; bases outside the gene matches: 10. In germline, CDR1 is MNHEY, CDR2 SVGEGT. The CDR3 here is CASSYFGLAAPSYEQYF. CDR3 bases: TGTGCCAGCAGTTACTTCGGACTAGCGGCCCCTTCTTACGAGCAGTACTTC.